This T cell receptor (beta chain) originates from a study of blood T cell repertoires in COVID-19. At the level of the study: From T cells, B-cell-depleted T cells, or PBMCs came the material, which was cDNA or gDNA.

Under the authors' procedure: Estimation of nucleated cell counts was performed using reference gene primer amplification. TCRdb's table, derived via immunoSEQ multiplex PCR, lists solely in-frame clones and lacks some. V, J and clone size are those of that table, while D and trimming were read from the DNA. The sample records around 130,000 clones, more than 70% being singletons. This clonotype originated in a woman in her twenties or thirties who had recovered from COVID-19. The sample comprised peripheral blood.

The CDR3 reads CASRASGSYTGELFF. The CDR3 nucleotides read TGTGCCAGCAGGGCTAGCGGGAGTTACACCGGGGAGCTGTTTTTT. V and J are TRBV6-5 and TRBJ2-2, with 10 bases that match TRBD2. The junction had 4 bases not matched to a gene; V was cut back by 6 bases and J by 3 bases. Per the germline V gene, CDR1 is MNHEY and CDR2 is SVGAGI. The CDR3 totals 15 residues.